This record concerns one T cell receptor (beta chain) sequence. CDR3 length equals 17 residues. Trimming cost V 8 bases and J 4 bases; bases outside gene matches: 14. Germline CDR1 is ENHRY and CDR2 is SYGVKD. The entry originates in a study of T cell changes during pregnancy in multiple sclerosis. Generated by immunoSEQ multiplex PCR, the TCRdb table keeps only in-frame clones and is missing some. The data hold 40,000 or so clones, with about 91% observed a single time. Sequencing was performed on CD4+ T cells from peripheral blood mononuclear cells, taken in the third trimester of pregnancy. The chain employs TRBV10-3 and TRBJ2-6; 7 bases fit TRBD1. The sequence was obtained from a female donor in good health, enrolled as a control in a pregnancy study. This CDR3 is CAIGNPGGQSGANVLTF. CDR3 DNA: TGTGCCATCGGGAACCCAGGGGGACAGTCCGGGGCCAACGTCCTGACTTTC.